These T cell receptor beta chains were read from a single sample in a study of blood T cell repertoires in COVID-19. Sequencing was performed with immunoSEQ multiplex PCR; in TCRdb, only in-frame clones are kept and a portion is missing. Of some 200,000 clones in the sample, 84% were seen once. Sequenced: peripheral blood. Receptors originate from a woman aged 55-69 years who had recovered from COVID-19. Each CDR3 is given without its conserved first and last residue.

CDR3 protein,V gene,J gene
ASSPRARNYGYT,TRBV6-6,TRBJ1-2
ASSVWGSGRGRNGYT,TRBV9,TRBJ1-2
ATSRDRGRPLH,TRBV15,TRBJ1-6
ASSTGAPEAF,TRBV2,TRBJ1-1
ASSFGQGEYNEQF,TRBV7-2,TRBJ2-1
ASSYPTDRLNTEAF,TRBV7-9,TRBJ1-1
ASSTGGSTGELF,TRBV6-5,TRBJ2-2
AWSVMRRGGTDTQY,TRBV30,TRBJ2-3
ASSLEWGGGELF,TRBV5-1,TRBJ2-2
ASSPSLTGHSFGELF,TRBV11-3,TRBJ2-2
ASSPRGGAEEKLF,TRBV18,TRBJ1-4
ASSLAGISGANVLT,TRBV7-3,TRBJ2-6
ASSEFDRAYGYT,TRBV2,TRBJ1-2
ASGIGGTEAF,TRBV12-3/TRBV12-4,TRBJ1-1
ASVFGTGIETQY,TRBV6-5,TRBJ2-5
ASSQESTGNEKLF,TRBV4-1,TRBJ1-4
ASTLPGANVLT,TRBV7-9,TRBJ2-6
ASSRDTGFDGKLF,TRBV18,TRBJ1-4
ASSQDAPSGGMARATKNIQY,TRBV4-1,TRBJ2-4
ASQGGDEQF,TRBV13,TRBJ2-1
ASSLLPGNTEAF,TRBV5-1,TRBJ1-1
SVDPGINYGYT,TRBV29-1,TRBJ1-2
ASSLAGQIINQPQH,TRBV7-8,TRBJ1-5
ASSVEQWNTEAF,TRBV9,TRBJ1-1
SAMTGGSTDTQY,TRBV29-1,TRBJ2-3
ASSSSTGELF,TRBV7-3,TRBJ2-2
ASSIGSSEKLF,TRBV6-6,TRBJ1-4
ASSSDRYTEAF,TRBV7-3,TRBJ1-1
AWSVRVTGELF,TRBV30,TRBJ2-2
ASSTRTGGVN,TRBV7-2,TRBJ2-4
ASSNKATGADTQY,TRBV11-3,TRBJ2-3
ASSQIESGYGYT,TRBV4-3,TRBJ1-2
ARSNERGGCYEQY,TRBV5-3,TRBJ2-7